A single sample is the source of the 3 T cell receptor beta chains below, sequenced in a study of shared clonotypes between healthy human individuals. TCRdb's table, derived via immunoSEQ multiplex PCR, lists solely in-frame clones and lacks some. Among 950,000 to 1,300,000 clones listed, around 75% were seen once. The sample was memory CD4+ T cells sorted from blood. Noted subset: CD45RA-negative fraction. The source of these receptors is a man between 18 and 35 years old in good health.

To note about this clone: The sample contains more than one DNA sequence encoding this CDR3. The chain employs TRBV5-4 and TRBJ2-5; D not certain. The CDR3 runs to 12 residues. The V end was cut by 4 bases, the J end by 2 bases, with 6 bases between. The germline CDR1 and CDR2 sequences are SGHNT and YYREEE (reference sequence). CDR3 residues: CASSAQQETQYF. CDR3 coding DNA: TGTGCCAGCAGCGCGCAACAAGAGACCCAGTACTTC.

This chain joins TRBV5-1 and TRBJ2-5; D might be TRBD2 (6 bases). V lost 2 bases and J 4 bases, leaving 18 bases between the germline ends. Germline CDR1 is SGHRS and CDR2 is YFSETQ. The CDR3 covers 16 residues. The chain's CDR3 is CASSFYGGSGSETQYF. DNA of the CDR3: TGCGCCAGCAGCTTCTACGGGGGTTCGGGCTCAGAGACCCAGTACTTC.

The chain employs TRBV6-5 and TRBJ2-5; D is possibly TRBD2 (6 bases). The V end lost 8 bases, the J end lost 3 bases, and 16 bases lay between the germline ends. Germline V gives CDR1 MNHEY, CDR2 SVGAGI. The CDR3 contains 14 residues. The CDR3 bases are TGTGCCAGCGGTGCGGGGCTGCTAAAAGAGACCCAGTACTTC. Translation: CASGAGLLKETQYF.